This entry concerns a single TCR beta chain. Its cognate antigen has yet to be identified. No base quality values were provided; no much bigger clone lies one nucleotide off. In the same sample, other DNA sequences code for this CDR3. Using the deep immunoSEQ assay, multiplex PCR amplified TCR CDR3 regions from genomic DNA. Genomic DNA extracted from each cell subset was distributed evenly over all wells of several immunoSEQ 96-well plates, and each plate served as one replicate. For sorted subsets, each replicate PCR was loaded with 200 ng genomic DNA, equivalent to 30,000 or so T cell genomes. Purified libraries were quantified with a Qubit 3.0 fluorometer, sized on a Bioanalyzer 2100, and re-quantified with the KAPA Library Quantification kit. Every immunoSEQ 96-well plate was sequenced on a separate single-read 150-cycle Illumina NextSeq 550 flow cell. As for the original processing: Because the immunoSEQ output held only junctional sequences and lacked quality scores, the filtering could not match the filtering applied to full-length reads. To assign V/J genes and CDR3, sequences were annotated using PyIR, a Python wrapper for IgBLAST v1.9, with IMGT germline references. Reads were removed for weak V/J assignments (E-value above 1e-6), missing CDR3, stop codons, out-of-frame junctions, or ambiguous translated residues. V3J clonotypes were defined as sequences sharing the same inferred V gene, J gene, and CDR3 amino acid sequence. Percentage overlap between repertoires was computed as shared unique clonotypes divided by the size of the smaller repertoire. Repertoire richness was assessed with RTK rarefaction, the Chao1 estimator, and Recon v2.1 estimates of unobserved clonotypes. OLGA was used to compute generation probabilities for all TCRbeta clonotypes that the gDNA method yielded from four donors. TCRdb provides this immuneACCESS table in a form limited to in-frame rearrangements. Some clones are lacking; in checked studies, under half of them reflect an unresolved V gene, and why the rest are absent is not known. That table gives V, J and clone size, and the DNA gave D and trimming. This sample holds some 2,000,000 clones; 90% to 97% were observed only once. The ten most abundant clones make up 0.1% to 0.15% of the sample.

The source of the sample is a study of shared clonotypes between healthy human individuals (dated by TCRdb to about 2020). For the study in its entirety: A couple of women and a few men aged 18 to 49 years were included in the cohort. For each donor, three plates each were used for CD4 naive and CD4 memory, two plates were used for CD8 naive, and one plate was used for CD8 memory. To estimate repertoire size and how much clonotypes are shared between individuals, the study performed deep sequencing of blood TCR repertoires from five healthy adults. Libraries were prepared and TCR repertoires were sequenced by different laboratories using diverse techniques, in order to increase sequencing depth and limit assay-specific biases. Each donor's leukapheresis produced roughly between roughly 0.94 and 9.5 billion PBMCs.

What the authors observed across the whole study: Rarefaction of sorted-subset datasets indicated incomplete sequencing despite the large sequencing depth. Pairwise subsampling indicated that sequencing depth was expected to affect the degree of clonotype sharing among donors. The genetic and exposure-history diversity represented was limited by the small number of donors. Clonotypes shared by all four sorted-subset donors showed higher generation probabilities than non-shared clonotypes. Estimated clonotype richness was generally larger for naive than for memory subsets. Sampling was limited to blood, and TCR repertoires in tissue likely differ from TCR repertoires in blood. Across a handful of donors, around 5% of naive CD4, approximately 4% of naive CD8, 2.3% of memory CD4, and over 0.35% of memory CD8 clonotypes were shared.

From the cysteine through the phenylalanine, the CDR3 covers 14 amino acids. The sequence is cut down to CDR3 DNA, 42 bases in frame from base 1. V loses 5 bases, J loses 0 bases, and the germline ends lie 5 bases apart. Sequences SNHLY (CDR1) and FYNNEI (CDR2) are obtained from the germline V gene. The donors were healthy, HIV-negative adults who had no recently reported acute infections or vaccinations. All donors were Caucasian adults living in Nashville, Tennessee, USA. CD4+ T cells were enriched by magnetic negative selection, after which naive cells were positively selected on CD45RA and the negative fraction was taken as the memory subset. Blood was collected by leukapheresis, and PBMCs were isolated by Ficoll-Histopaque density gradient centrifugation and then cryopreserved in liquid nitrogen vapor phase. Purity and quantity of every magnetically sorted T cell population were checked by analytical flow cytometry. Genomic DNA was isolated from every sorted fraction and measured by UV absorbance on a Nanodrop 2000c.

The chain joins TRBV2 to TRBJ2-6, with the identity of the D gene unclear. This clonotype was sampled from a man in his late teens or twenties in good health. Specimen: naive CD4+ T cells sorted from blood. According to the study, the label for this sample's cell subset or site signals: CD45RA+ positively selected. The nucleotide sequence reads TGTGCCAGCAGTATAAGCTCTGGGGCCAACGTCCTGACTTTC. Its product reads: CASSISSGANVLTF.